Below are 16 T cell receptor beta chains sequenced from a single sample in a study of control samples from healthy donors and cancer patients. TCRdb's table, derived via immunoSEQ multiplex PCR, lists solely in-frame clones and lacks some. Of approximately 87,000 clones listed, 85% to 90% are singletons. The source material was blood. The receptors were sampled from a woman aged 45 to 65 in good health.

This chain connects TRBV4-2 to TRBJ2-2; D might be TRBD1 (6 bases). Germline V gene data show CDR1 as LGHNA and CDR2 as YNFKEQ. The CDR3 loop spans 15 amino acids. Between the trimmed V and J ends, which lost 3 bases and 7 bases, there was a span of 15 bases. CDR3: CASSQGQGFVGELFF. The CDR3 DNA reads TGTGCCAGCAGCCAGGGTCAGGGGTTCGTCGGGGAGCTGTTTTTT.

The rearrangement uses TRBV4-2 and TRBJ2-4; 9 bases line up with TRBD2. The CDR3 spans 19 residues. V trimming: 2 bases; J trimming: 0 bases; junction bases outside the gene matches: 11. The V gene's germline CDR1 is LGHNA and CDR2 YNFKEQ. The CDR3 bases are TGTGCCAGCAGCCAACTAATAGCGGGAGCCGTCCTAGCCAAAAACATTCAGTACTTC. Amino acids: CASSQLIAGAVLAKNIQYF.

This clone ranks as medium-sized. The chain joins TRBV5-6 to TRBJ1-2, with D possibly matching TRBD1 (6 bases). This CDR3 has 16 amino acids. CDR1 and CDR2 (germline): SGHDT, YYEEEE. Trimming took off 4 bases at V and 8 bases at J, with 24 bases between the two ends. The CDR3 is CASSPMGGGSLAGYTF. The CDR3 bases are TGTGCCAGCAGCCCCATGGGGGGGGGCTCCCTGGCGGGCTACACCTTC.

The chain joins TRBV24-1 to TRBJ2-5, with TRBD2 matching over 9 bases. Germline assignment: CDR1 KGHDR and CDR2 SFDVKD. CDR3 length: 13 residues. Trimming at V came to 5 bases and at J to 5 bases, leaving 2 bases not matched to a gene. Here the CDR3 DNA reads TGTGCCACCAGTGGCGCGGGGGGGGAGACCCAGTACTTC. The encoded protein is CATSGAGGETQYF.

This clone was observed a single time. This chain connects TRBV25-1 to TRBJ1-6; TRBD1 aligns across 9 bases. V lost 3 bases to trimming and J lost 9 bases; unmatched junction nucleotides: 9. Per the germline V gene, CDR1 is MGHDK and CDR2 is SYGVNS. The CDR3 is 16 amino acids. This CDR3 is CASSDTGTGIGSPLHF. CDR3 nucleotides: TGTGCCAGCAGTGATACCGGGACAGGGATCGGTTCACCCCTCCACTTT.

The chain uses TRBV28 and TRBJ1-2; possibly TRBD1 for D (5 bases). V was clipped by 3 bases and J by 1 base, with 12 bases between them. Germline assignment: CDR1 MDHEN and CDR2 SYDVKM. This CDR3 spans 15 amino acids. Here the CDR3 DNA reads TGTGCCAGCAGTTTCGCCGGGACTCTTAACTATGGCTACACCTTC. Amino acid sequence: CASSFAGTLNYGYTF.

The chain recombines TRBV27 with TRBJ1-5; TRBD1 aligns across 7 bases. This CDR3 spans 14 amino acids. From germline, CDR1 is MNHEY and CDR2 SMNVEV (reference sequence). The V gene end was trimmed by 2 bases and the J gene end by 7 bases; junction bases not matched to a gene: 5. The CDR3 DNA follows: TGTGCCAGCAGTTTAAAGGGGGCAGGGCAGCCCCAGCATTTT. Protein sequence: CASSLKGAGQPQHF.

The rearrangement links TRBV6-6 to TRBJ2-5; 7 bases match TRBD1. Germline CDR1 MNHNY, CDR2 SVGAGI (reference sequence). The CDR3 has 13 residues. The ends lost 7 bases at V and 2 bases at J; junction bases unmatched: 4. CDR3 sequence: CASKGQHQETQYF. In DNA, the CDR3 is TGTGCCAGCAAGGGACAGCATCAAGAGACCCAGTACTTC.

The J gene is TRBJ1-1, the V gene TRBV18, with a possible D match to TRBD1 (6 bases). V lost 3 bases and J 5 bases, leaving 13 bases between the germline ends. Looked up from germline, CDR1 is KGHSH and CDR2 is LQKENI. The CDR3 extends over 14 amino acids. The CDR3 here is CASSPRGGETEAFF. CDR3 DNA: TGTGCCAGCTCACCCAGGGGAGGGGAGACTGAAGCTTTCTTT.

The V and J genes are TRBV5-4 and TRBJ2-7; D unclear. The ends were cut back, 5 bases at V and 3 bases at J, with 6 bases in the middle. Per the germline V gene, CDR1 is SGHNT and CDR2 is YYREEE (reference sequence). This CDR3 comprises 11 residues. The CDR3 protein is CASSIGYEQYF. In DNA form, the CDR3 reads TGTGCCAGCAGTATAGGCTACGAGCAGTACTTC.

The chain carries TRBV19 and TRBJ2-5, with D possibly TRBD2 on 6 matching bases. The germline V gene encodes CDR1 LNHDA and CDR2 SQIVND (reference sequence). The CDR3 is 15 residues long. V was trimmed by 6 bases and J by 2 bases, leaving 16 bases between them. CDR3 residues: CASSRTRGIQETQYF. CDR3 bases: TGTGCCAGTAGCCGGACTCGGGGGATACAAGAGACCCAGTACTTC.

The chain links TRBV28 to TRBJ1-5; D may be TRBD1 (5 bases). V gave up 8 bases and J gave up 6 bases, with 14 bases separating them. CDR1 is MDHEN and CDR2 is SYDVKM in the germline V gene. CDR3 length equals 13 residues. The CDR3 region has the DNA TGTGCCAGCCACGGGGGGGTGAGTCAGCCCCAGCATTTT. Its protein product is CASHGGVSQPQHF.

The V and J genes are TRBV27 and TRBJ1-1; perhaps TRBD1 as D (5 bases). Trimming cost V 2 bases and J 4 bases, with 20 bases left between them. From germline, CDR1 is MNHEY and CDR2 SMNVEV (reference sequence). The CDR3 is 17 residues long. CDR3 loop: CASSLPVWGPRSTEAFF. The CDR3 bases are TGTGCCAGCAGTTTACCGGTCTGGGGCCCTAGGTCCACTGAAGCTTTCTTT.

As to this clone: At the DNA level, this CDR3 is encoded by other sequences in the same sample as well. The chain carries TRBV9 and TRBJ2-7; 10 bases map to TRBD1. V lost 1 base and J lost 5; bases outside the gene matches: 3. CDR1 and CDR2 (germline): SGDLS, YYNGEE. CDR3 length: 14 amino acids. CDR3 region: CASSVRDRGHEQYF. In DNA form, the CDR3 reads TGTGCCAGCAGCGTACGGGACAGGGGCCACGAGCAGTACTTC. The whole variable domain, remainder taken from reference TRBV9 and TRBJ2-7, is DSGVTQTPKHLITATGQRVTLRCSPRSGDLSVYWYQQSLDQGLQFLIQYYNGEERAKGNILERFSAQQFPDLHSELNLSSLELGDSALYFCASSVRDRGHEQYFGPGTRLTVT.

The genes are TRBV13 and TRBJ2-6; D not resolved. Germline V gene sequence: CDR1 PRHDT, CDR2 FYEKMQ (reference sequence). Between the trimmed V and J ends, which lost 0 bases and 0 bases, there was a span of 9 bases. The CDR3 contains 17 residues. DNA of the CDR3: TGTGCCAGCAGCTTAGGTTCTTGGAGCTCTGGGGCCAACGTCCTGACTTTC. Its translation is CASSLGSWSSGANVLTF.

V usage is TRBV7-2 and J usage is TRBJ1-1, with unresolved D. The CDR3 runs 14 residues. With 5 bases removed from V and 0 bases from J, the gap between germline ends came to 10 bases. The germline CDR1 and CDR2 sequences are SGHTA and FQGNSA. CDR3 loop: CASSAETVNTEAFF. DNA of the CDR3: TGTGCCAGCAGCGCCGAGACCGTGAACACTGAAGCTTTCTTT.